The 27 T cell receptor beta chains below come from one sample, sequenced in a study of tumor and adjacent non-tumor tissue in lung cancer. RNA was extracted from bulk tissue without any cell sorting. TCRbeta libraries were built with three rounds of nested PCR, modified from ARM-PCR. MiXCR, applied by TCRdb to the multiplex PCR reads, yields one record per CDR3 protein. The sample lists about 93,000 distinct CDR3 sequences, about 61% occurring once. The source material was lung tumor tissue. These receptors originate from a man aged 65 to 85 with non-small cell lung cancer.

A word on this clonotype: The junction departs from germline at one end; a sequencing error may be responsible. The rearrangement uses TRBV11-2 and TRBJ1-1, with a possible D match to TRBD1 (5 bases). CDR1 is SGHAT, CDR2 FQNNGV, per germline. The CDR3 is 15 residues long. The CDR3 reads CTSSSPQRGDPEVFF. CDR3 DNA: TGTACCAGCAGCTCCCCCCAACGCGGGGACCCTGAAGTTTTCTTC. The complete variable domain, with remaining parts taken from reference TRBV11-2 and TRBJ1-1, reads EAGVAQSPRYKIIEKRQSVAFWCNPISGHATLYWYQQILGQGPKLLIQFQNNGVVDDSQLPKDRFSAERLKGVDSTLKIQPAKLEDSAVYLCTSSSPQRGDPEVFFGQGTRLTVV.

The rearrangement uses TRBV11-2 and TRBJ2-1; unclear D gene. The CDR3 consists of 17 residues. Germline V CDR1 and CDR2: SGHAT, FQNNGV. The V gene lost 0 bases and the J gene lost 3 bases, with 15 bases spanning the gap. CDR3 loop: CASSLDQQSIVYNEQFF. The CDR3 region has the DNA TGTGCCAGCAGCTTAGATCAACAGAGTATAGTCTACAATGAGCAGTTCTTC.

This clonotype occurred many times. This chain joins TRBV6-6 and TRBJ2-5; 7 bases are a match to TRBD1. J lost 5 bases, V lost 2 bases, and 5 bases had no gene match. This CDR3 has 14 residues. Germline CDR1 MNHNY, CDR2 SVGAGI (reference sequence). In DNA form, the CDR3 reads TGTGCCAGCAGTTACCGGACAGGCAGCGAGACCCAGTACTTC. It codes for CASSYRTGSETQYF.

This clonotype was detected only once. The CDR3: CASSPTGSLGYGYTF. The DNA of the CDR3 is TGTGCCAGCAGCCCAACTGGAAGCTTAGGGTATGGCTACACCTTC. The chain combines TRBV11-2 with TRBJ1-2; no clear D gene. Germline lookup yields CDR1 SGHAT and CDR2 FQNNGV. CDR3 size: 15 residues. V lost 5 bases and J lost 5, with 18 bases in between.

A remark on this clonotype: A much larger clone sits a single nucleotide away, making a read error possible. The chain uses TRBV12-3 or TRBV12-4 and TRBJ1-1; tentative D call: TRBD1 (5 bases). The CDR3 has 16 amino acids. Deletions cut 4 bases from V and 5 bases from J, with 20 bases between. In DNA, the CDR3 is TGTGCCAGCAGTTCTCGACCCCAGGGTTTGTCGACTGAAGCTTTCTTT. This codes for CASSSRPQGLSTEAFF.

This clonotype has a count of ten or more. The chain links TRBV30 to TRBJ1-2; 7 bases map to TRBD1. V shed 4 bases and J 2 bases; nucleotides not matched to a gene: 1. The CDR3 extends over 12 amino acids. Germline CDR1 GTSNPN, CDR2 SVGIG (reference sequence). This CDR3 reads CAWTRGNYGYTF. CDR3 DNA sequence: TGTGCCTGGACCAGGGGGAACTATGGCTACACCTTC.

This clonotype was counted ten times or more. This rearrangement joins TRBV6-1 to TRBJ1-5; maybe TRBD1 (5 bases). V shed 1 base and J shed 5 bases, with 15 bases lying between them. The CDR3 runs to 16 residues. The germline gives CDR1 MNHNS, CDR2 SASEGT. CDR3 nucleotide sequence: TGTGCCAGCAGTGAAGGTGAAGGGGCGGGGTATCAGCCCCAGCATTTT. This codes for CASSEGEGAGYQPQHF.

This clonotype showed up many times. The chain uses TRBV6-6 and TRBJ1-3; D not certain. Trimming cost V 2 bases and J 4 bases, with 12 bases left between them. Germline loops: CDR1 MNHNY, CDR2 SVGAGI (reference sequence). CDR3 length: 15 amino acids. The CDR3 bases are TGTGCCAGCAGTTACCCGGGCTTGGCGGGAAACACCATATATTTT. Translation gives CASSYPGLAGNTIYF.

This clonotype was picked up a small number of times. A much larger clone sits a single nucleotide away, making a read error possible. This chain connects TRBV29-1 to TRBJ1-3; 7 bases align to TRBD1. Germline CDR1 reads SQVTM; CDR2 reads ANQGSEA. This CDR3 region has 12 residues. For the CDR3, the DNA is TGCAGCGCGGGACAGTTTGGAAGCACCATATATTTT. This encodes CSAGQFGSTIYF. Together with reference TRBV29-1 and TRBJ1-3, the CDR3 gives the full variable domain: SAVISQKPSRDICQRGTSLTIQCQVDSQVTMMFWYRQQPGQSLTLIATANQGSEATYESGFVIDKFPISRPNLTFSTLTVSNMSPEDSSIYLCSAGQFGSTIYFGEGSWLTVV.

A word on this clonotype: A much larger clone lies a single base off, so this may be a read error. The chain employs TRBV20-1 and TRBJ2-2, with 13 bases that match TRBD2. J gave up 9 bases and V 4 bases, and 8 bases lay outside the gene matches. The germline V gene has CDR1 DFQATT and CDR2 SNEGSKA (reference sequence). The CDR3 contains 15 residues. CDR3 loop: CSATWTSGRARELFF. CDR3 DNA sequence: TGCAGTGCTACTTGGACTAGCGGGAGAGCCAGGGAGCTGTTTTTT.

There are many counts of this clonotype. As DNA, the CDR3 is TGTGCCAGCAGTGGGACAGGAGAAGAGACCCAGTACTTC. Residues: CASSGTGEETQYF. The V call is TRBV6-1, the J call TRBJ2-5, with 7 bases lining up with TRBD1. This CDR3 region has 13 residues. V was pared by 4 bases and J by 3 bases, with 2 bases of the junction left unmatched. Per the germline V gene, CDR1 is MNHNS and CDR2 is SASEGT.

This chain links TRBV19 with TRBJ1-2, with a possible D match to TRBD1 (5 bases). CDR3 length: 14 amino acids. Per germline, CDR1 LNHDA and CDR2 SQIVND (reference sequence). The V and J ends lost 8 bases and 2 bases respectively, with 15 bases between them. This CDR3 is CASERGRRNYGYTF. Here the CDR3 DNA reads TGTGCCAGTGAGCGGGGCCGAAGAAACTATGGCTACACCTTC.

With respect to this clonotype: Mismatch with germline at one junction end may stem from a read error. V and J are TRBV29-1 and TRBJ2-7; D is ambiguous. The CDR3 runs 13 residues. Germline values: CDR1 SQVTM, CDR2 ANQGSEA. This chain's CDR3 is CRVGVRSFGEQYF. In nucleotides, the CDR3 is TGCCGCGTTGGAGTCCGATCCTTTGGGGAGCAGTACTTC.

There are many counts of this clonotype. The genes are TRBV6-1 and TRBJ1-4; maybe TRBD1 (5 bases). Deletions cut 4 bases from V and 0 bases from J, with 21 bases between. The germline CDR1 and CDR2 sequences are MNHNS and SASEGT. This CDR3 spans 19 amino acids. The CDR3 DNA follows: TGTGCCAGCAGTGTTCGCTTCCGGGACGGGCAAACAACTAATGAAAAACTGTTTTTT. Residues: CASSVRFRDGQTTNEKLFF.

This clonotype was observed a handful of times. V usage is TRBV28 and J usage is TRBJ2-7; perhaps TRBD2 as D (6 bases). Trimming removed 2 bases at V and 6 bases at J, with 11 bases between. The germline gives CDR1 MDHEN, CDR2 SYDVKM. CDR3 length: 13 residues. This CDR3 reads CASSLGVGGEQYF. Here the CDR3 DNA reads TGTGCCAGCAGTTTAGGGGTGGGAGGCGAGCAGTACTTC.

A note on this clonotype: A much more abundant neighbour one base away suggests this may be a read error. The chain recombines TRBV28 with TRBJ2-7; 7 bases map to TRBD1. Per germline, CDR1 MDHEN and CDR2 SYDVKM. The junction had 7 bases not matched to a gene; V was cut back by 2 bases and J by 9 bases. This CDR3 spans 13 amino acids. CDR3 protein: CASSLGWDSGQYF. CDR3 sequence (DNA): TGTGCCAGCAGTTTAGGATGGGACAGTGGGCAGTACTTC.

With respect to this clonotype: This may arise from a read error, as a much more abundant clone is one base away. The chain is built from TRBV28 and TRBJ2-3; D tentatively reads TRBD1 or TRBD2 (5 bases each). V was shortened by 4 bases and J by 4 bases, with 12 bases between the two germline ends. Germline values: CDR1 MDHEN, CDR2 SYDVKM. This CDR3 contains 14 residues. The CDR3 region has the DNA TGTGCCAGCAGTTCCGGCGTGGGACCAGATACGCAGTATTTT. This gives the protein CASSSGVGPDTQYF.

The CDR3 sequence is CASSQAGGRMGEQYF. The CDR3 nucleotides read TGTGCCAGCAGCCAAGCAGGGGGGCGCATGGGCGAGCAGTACTTC. The V gene is TRBV11-2, the J gene TRBJ2-7, with D tentatively TRBD1 (7 bases). Germline CDR1 and CDR2: SGHAT and FQNNGV. The CDR3 sequence is 15 residues long. With 5 bases removed from V and 6 bases from J, the gap between germline ends came to 20 bases.

The sample holds one count of this clonotype. No conserved phenylalanine or tryptophan ends this CDR3, so it is likely a read error. The chain employs TRBV6-6 and TRBJ1-5; D is possibly TRBD1 (6 bases). Germline V gives CDR1 MNHNY, CDR2 SVGAGI (reference sequence). This CDR3 is built from 17 residues. The CDR3: CASSYSSGGGSNKPQHL. CDR3 in DNA: TGTGCCAGCAGTTACTCGAGCGGGGGCGGGAGCAATAAGCCCCAGCATCTT.

About this clonotype itself: The junction and the germline gene differ at one end; a read error may be behind it. The chain has TRBV11-1 and TRBJ2-7; 8 bases align to TRBD2. This CDR3 has 15 amino acids. The germline gives CDR1 SGHAT, CDR2 FQDESV (reference sequence). The CDR3 nucleotides read TGTGCCAGCAGCTTTGCAGACGGGGGGGCTTACGAGCGGTACTTC. It specifies CASSFADGGAYERYF.

The genes are TRBV6-2 or TRBV6-3 and TRBJ1-1; D call uncertain. This CDR3 comprises 13 residues. V was shortened by 7 bases and J by 7 bases, with 16 bases between the two germline ends. In germline, CDR1 is MNHEY, CDR2 SVGEGT. CDR3 DNA sequence: TGTGCCAGCAACCTAAACCGGGTTGGTGAAGCTTTCTTT. This encodes CASNLNRVGEAFF.

In this sample, this clonotype turned up many times. The V call is TRBV29-1, the J call TRBJ1-2, with 9 nucleotides matching TRBD1. The CDR3 totals 15 residues. Germline CDR1 is SQVTM and CDR2 is ANQGSEA. Unmatched junction bases numbered 9, after V lost 4 bases and J lost 3 bases. CDR3 residues: CSVGRRTGEDYGYTF. The CDR3 coding sequence is TGCAGCGTTGGTCGGCGGACAGGGGAGGACTATGGCTACACCTTC. The variable domain in full, with the rest retrieved from reference TRBV29-1 and TRBJ1-2, is SAVISQKPSRDICQRGTSLTIQCQVDSQVTMMFWYRQQPGQSLTLIATANQGSEATYESGFVIDKFPISRPNLTFSTLTVSNMSPEDSSIYLCSVGRRTGEDYGYTFGSGTRLTVV.

Regarding this clonotype: This CDR3 is missing its conserved last phenylalanine or tryptophan, likely due to a read error. This chain uses TRBV5-5 with TRBJ1-1; 8 nucleotides align to TRBD1. In germline, CDR1 is SGHKS, CDR2 YYEKEE (reference sequence). This CDR3 is built from 14 residues. This CDR3 is CASSHKTSDREAFV. The CDR3 coding sequence is TGCGCCAGCAGCCATAAAACATCGGACAGGGAGGCTTTCGTT.

This clonotype was detected ten times or more. This may be a read error, as it is one base from a much larger clone. The chain employs TRBV11-1 and TRBJ2-7; 9 nucleotides match TRBD1. The CDR3 runs 15 residues. With V trimmed by 1 base and J by 3 bases, 4 bases remained unmatched. The germline gives CDR1 SGHAT, CDR2 FQDESV (reference sequence). CDR3 DNA: TGTGCCAGCAGCTTAGACGGGACAGGGAGCTACGAGCAGTACTTC. This sequence encodes CASSLDGTGSYEQYF.

On this clonotype itself: Here the CDR3 omits its conserved ending phenylalanine or tryptophan, so a read error is the likely source. This chain links TRBV28 with TRBJ2-7; TRBD1 matches 8 bases. CDR1 is MDHEN and CDR2 is SYDVKM in the germline V gene. The length of the CDR3 is 15 residues. With V trimmed by 5 bases and J by 2 bases, 8 bases remained unmatched. CDR3 bases: TGTGCCAGCAGTCGGATCGACAGGGGAGCCTACGAGCAGTACCTC. This gives the protein CASSRIDRGAYEQYL.

The chain links TRBV6-5 to TRBJ1-5; D call uncertain. Germline CDR1 and CDR2: MNHEY and SVGAGI. V was shortened by 9 bases and J by 5 bases, with 17 bases between the two germline ends. This CDR3 has 14 residues. CDR3 loop: CASIEGPNDQPQHF. The CDR3 DNA follows: TGTGCCAGTATAGAAGGGCCTAACGATCAGCCCCAGCATTTT.

For this clonotype: The CDR3 end shows no conserved phenylalanine or tryptophan, and so a read error is likely. The rearrangement joins TRBV11-2 to TRBJ2-5; possible D gene TRBD1, 6 bases. Germline CDR1 reads SGHAT; CDR2 reads FQNNGV. The CDR3 loop spans 14 amino acids. CDR3 amino acids: CVSSPRQAKEIQYL. For the CDR3, the DNA is TGTGTCAGCAGCCCTAGACAGGCGAAAGAGATCCAGTACTTG.